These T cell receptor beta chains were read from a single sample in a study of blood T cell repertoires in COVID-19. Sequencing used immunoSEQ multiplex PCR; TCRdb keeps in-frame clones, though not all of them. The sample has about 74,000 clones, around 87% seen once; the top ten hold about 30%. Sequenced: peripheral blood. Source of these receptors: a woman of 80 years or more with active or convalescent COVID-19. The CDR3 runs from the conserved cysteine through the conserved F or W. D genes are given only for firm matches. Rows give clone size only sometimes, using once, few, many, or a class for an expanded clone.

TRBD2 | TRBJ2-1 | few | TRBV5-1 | CASTRTSGGYNEQFF | TGCGCCAGCACGCGGACTAGCGGGGGGTACAATGAGCAGTTCTTC
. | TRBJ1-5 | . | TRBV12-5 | CASGSQGMGSQPQHF | TGTGCTAGTGGTTCCCAGGGGATGGGTAGTCAGCCCCAGCATTTT
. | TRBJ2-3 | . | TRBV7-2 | CASSLGTSTDTQYF | TGTGCCAGCAGCTTAGGGACATCTACAGATACGCAGTATTTT
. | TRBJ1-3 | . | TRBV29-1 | CSVSGVNSGNTIYF | TGCAGCGTTTCAGGGGTGAACTCTGGAAACACCATATATTTT
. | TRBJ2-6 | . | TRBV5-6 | CASEMRANVLTF | TGTGCCAGCGAGATGAGGGCCAACGTCCTGACTTTC
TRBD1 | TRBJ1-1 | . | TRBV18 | CASHDRGALDTEAFF | TGTGCCAGTCACGACAGGGGCGCATTGGACACTGAAGCTTTCTTT
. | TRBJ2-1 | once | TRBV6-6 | CASRTRDGGTYNEQFF | TGTGCCAGCAGGACGCGAGACGGGGGTACCTACAATGAGCAGTTCTTC
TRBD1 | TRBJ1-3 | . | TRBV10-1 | CASSETGGSGNTIYF | TGCGCCAGCAGTGAAACAGGGGGCTCTGGAAACACCATATATTTT
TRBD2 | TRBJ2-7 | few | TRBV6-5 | CASSSLAGSYEQYF | TGTGCCAGCAGTTCACTAGCGGGCTCCTACGAGCAGTACTTC
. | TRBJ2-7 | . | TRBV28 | CASRTRDTNEQYF | TGTGCCAGCAGAACTAGGGACACCAACGAGCAGTACTTC
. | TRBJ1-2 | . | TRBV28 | CASSEGTGGYGYTF | TGTGCCAGCAGTGAAGGGACGGGAGGTTATGGCTACACCTTC
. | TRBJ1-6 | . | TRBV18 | CASSLNLVSSYNSPLHF | TGTGCCAGCTCACTAAACCTGGTTAGCTCCTATAATTCACCCCTCCACTTT
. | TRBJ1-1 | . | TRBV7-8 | CASSPYRYGHTEAFF | TGTGCCAGCAGCCCCTACCGGTACGGTCACACTGAAGCTTTCTTT
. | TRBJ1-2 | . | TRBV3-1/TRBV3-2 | CASSQATRRAGGYTF | TGTGCCAGCAGCCAAGCCACTCGCAGGGCCGGTGGCTACACCTTC
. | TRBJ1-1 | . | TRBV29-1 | CSVQGTEAFF | TGCAGCGTTCAGGGCACAGAAGCTTTCTTT
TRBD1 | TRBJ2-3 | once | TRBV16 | CASSHGTGSTDTQYF | TGTGCCAGCAGCCACGGGACAGGAAGCACAGATACGCAGTATTTT
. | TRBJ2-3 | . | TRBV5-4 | CASSLTLAVSTDTQYF | TGTGCCAGCAGCTTGACACTGGCGGTAAGCACAGATACGCAGTATTTT
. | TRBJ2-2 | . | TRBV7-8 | CASSLIFAGELFF | TGTGCCAGCAGCTTAATTTTCGCCGGGGAGCTGTTTTTT
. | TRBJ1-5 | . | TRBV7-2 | CASSFTGTHQPQHF | TGTGCCAGCAGCTTTACAGGGACCCATCAGCCCCAGCATTTT
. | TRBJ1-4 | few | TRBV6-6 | CASSPANEKLFF | TGTGCCAGCAGTCCCGCGAATGAAAAACTGTTTTTT
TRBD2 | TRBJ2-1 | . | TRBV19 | CASMVGGAYNEQFF | TGTGCCAGTATGGTGGGGGGGGCCTACAATGAGCAGTTCTTC
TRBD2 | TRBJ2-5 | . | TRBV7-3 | CASSFSGMEETQYF | TGTGCCAGCAGCTTCAGCGGGATGGAAGAGACCCAGTACTTC
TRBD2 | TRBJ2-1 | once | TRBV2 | CASGVLAGVRFF | TGTGCCAGCGGGGTACTAGCGGGGGTTCGTTTCTTC
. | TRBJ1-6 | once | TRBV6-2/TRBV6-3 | CASSYSNQGSYRSPLHF | TGTGCCAGCAGTTACTCGAATCAGGGCTCCTATCGTTCACCCCTCCACTTT
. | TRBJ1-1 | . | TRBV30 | CAWSAGGGEAFF | TGTGCCTGGAGTGCCGGGGGGGGTGAAGCTTTCTTT
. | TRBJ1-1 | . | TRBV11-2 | CASSYLPSPEPAFF | TGTGCCAGCAGCTACCTCCCCTCTCCCGAGCCAGCTTTCTTT